This TCR beta chain was recorded in a study of cytomegalovirus exposure and HLA in healthy donors (dated by TCRdb to 2016 to 2017). Notes on the research overall: According to an earlier analysis of several hundred of the donors, some 170 million T cells yielded 117 million unique TCR beta sequences and less than 300 Gb of sequence data. An early release covering 550 to 650 HLA-typed donors comprised about 300 gigabases of sequencing data and tens of millions of unique TCR sequences. The genetic ancestry cluster associated with self-reported Caucasian donors included over 65% of the roughly 410 genotyped donors. The study was designed to test whether signatures of past pathogen exposure could be identified by cataloging public T cell receptors. The study used immunosequencing to profile the T cell repertoires of approximately 640 subjects and linked those repertoires to cytomegalovirus serostatus. Along with the approximately 700-subject first cohort, a separate validation cohort of 120 different subjects was used. To predict cytomegalovirus infection status, the study brought together high-throughput TCR immunosequencing, statistical association of individual TCRs with disease status, and machine learning. A later analysis re-analyzed previously published TCR beta repertoires from roughly 630 donors and added high-resolution HLA genotyping to study TCR occurrence patterns. In the later analysis, no new phenotypic data were used to find candidate immune exposures; instead, reliance was placed on TCR beta sequences and their occurrence across donors. To decide whether each TCR beta V gene segment behaved as functional or pseudogenic, an earlier analysis of 587 of the donors relied on high-throughput TCR beta sequencing. Donor age, sex, ethnicity and CMV serostatus were compiled together with the repertoire data. In a later genetic analysis, genome-wide SNP genotypes for about 65% of the roughly 700 donors were used, and that subset was treated as a discovery cohort. All discovery cohort repertoires had been generated using a single sequencing platform. HLA typing covered class I and class II loci at four-digit resolution. Typing coverage varied by locus: roughly 629-640 donors for A, B, C, DRB1 and DQB1; roughly 560 for DQA1; around 570 for DPA1; 400 to 480 for DPB1. Because of strong linkage in the cohort, 5 or 6 DR-DQ haplotypes were treated as single units for association and clustering. On average, 235,054 unique TCR beta nucleotide sequences were sequenced per donor among a few hundred genotyped donors of the cohort, with roughly 18% of those sequences being non-productive.

In total, roughly 670 healthy bone marrow donors made up the cohort. All cohort members were sampled while nominally healthy, although unrecorded immune exposures were likely present. The donor was CMV seronegative and was included in the group of around 320 seronegative cohort members. Every donor gave a peripheral blood sample, and the peripheral blood mononuclear cells from that sample were used for TCR beta sequencing. The Qiagen DNeasy Blood Extraction Kit was used to extract genomic DNA from the blood cell samples. Compared with germline, V lacks 6 bases and J lacks 7 bases; bases without a gene match: 6. CDR1 and CDR2 were assigned from the germline V gene as ENHRY and SYGVKD. Measured from the cysteine to the phenylalanine, the CDR3 is 14 residues long. Only the CDR3 DNA is retained, 42 bases long and in frame from the first base. Worth noting for this clone: The antigen it binds to is not known. The sample holds no much larger clone one base away, and base qualities are not on file.

General conclusions and limits of the study: The 87-base-pair reads could not distinguish some IMGT-functional V segments, including TRBV6-2 and TRBV6-3, so those segments were excluded. Seventeen rarely observed V segments, including chromosome 9 orphons, were excluded from the earlier analysis of almost 600 of the donors because counts were too low. Sequencing depth was assumed to be roughly uniform across donors in the presence/absence analyses, though that assumption may not hold. An earlier analysis of approximately 590 of the donors showed that most TCR beta V segments appeared in productive rearrangements either about 87% or about 30% of the time, which broadly matched IMGT annotations. Because some donors lacked HLA typing at each locus, the association tests relied only on the typed subset. A later genetic analysis associated a missense DCLRE1C variant with V-gene and J-gene trimming of TCR beta chains, and an independent cohort replicated the association. A later analysis found that HLA-associated TCR beta chains were more clonally expanded and had lower generation probabilities than equally common non-associated chains. According to a later analysis, parvovirus B19, influenza, CMV and Epstein-Barr virus appeared linked to several top co-occurrence clusters. Most TCR sequences were observed very rarely across donors, whereas some public TCRs were present in many individuals. It was suggested by the authors that the approach could potentially be generalized to other disease states and immunological phenotypes. A further reported finding was that TCR beta sequences accurately predicted the HLA-A and HLA-B alleles for most subjects in the first cohort. In vitro tests confirmed that a few of the cytomegalovirus-associated TCR beta chains recognize cytomegalovirus antigens. Only TCR beta chains were sequenced in this cohort, and the absence of alpha or paired-chain data limited detectable features. The classifier was reported to diagnose cytomegalovirus status with high specificity and sensitivity in both the original and validation cohorts. According to a later genetic analysis, donors in an Asian-associated ancestry cluster had fewer N-insertions in productive TCRs than the approximately 650-donor mean. A later analysis found that TCR association rates varied across HLA loci, with DRB1 alleles showing the most associated TCRs and HLA-C alleles the fewest. The only immune exposure information available for the cohort was CMV serostatus. Most CMV-associated TCR beta chains appeared to be HLA-restricted in a later analysis, and the HLA associations seemed to be driven largely by CMV exposure. A total of 150 to 200 TCR beta chains were listed by the study as associated with cytomegalovirus. A cluster of highly shared sequence variants was judged likely to represent a technical artifact of the sequencing pipeline. Correlated functional status among segregating V segments might reflect linkage disequilibrium, but an unknown experimental factor could not be ruled out. Specific HLA alleles were associated with 16,951 TCR beta sequences at a false discovery rate of 0.05 in a later analysis. Strong co-occurrence of HLA alleles, especially DR and DQ, made assigning TCR associations to individual alleles difficult.

Libraries were built with the immunoSEQ multiplex PCR assay. The multiplex PCR relied on a mix of 60 forward primers for TCR Vbeta segments and 13 reverse primers for TCR Jbeta segments. The CDR3 region of rearranged TCR beta genes was amplified from genomic DNA by a multiplex PCR assay. Amplified TCR beta libraries were sequenced as 87-base-pair reads on the Illumina HiSeq System. Turning to the authors' computational methods: A later analysis tallied roughly 80 million unique TCR beta chains across the 550 to 850 repertoires, and some 12 million of those chains were shared by two or more donors. Raw reads were error-corrected and collapsed into unique sequences by a nearest-neighbor algorithm in which closely related sequences were merged to remove PCR and sequencing errors. To assign V, D and J gene segments, CDR3 sequences were aligned to IMGT reference sequences. For a sequence to be retained, a match of at least six nucleotides to both a V gene segment and a J gene segment was required. Rearrangements were called productive when the CDR3 lacked stop codons and stayed in frame with V and J; all others were non-productive. Following IMGT convention, CDR3 was defined as the stretch from the second conserved V-encoded cysteine to the conserved J-encoded phenylalanine. The earlier analysis of more than 450 of the donors excluded sequences that lacked an unambiguous match to a single V gene segment. In an earlier analysis of several hundred of the donors, V segments were called functional above 56.7% productive rearrangements and were called segregating when the between-donor standard deviation exceeded 5%. To diagnose cytomegalovirus status from the catalog of TCR beta chain sequences, a statistical classification framework was built. In a later analysis, V and J genes were assigned by comparing TCR nucleotide sequences against IMGT/GENE-DB human TR gene sequences. In a later analysis, CDR3 sequences and most-parsimonious VDJ recombination scenarios were assigned using the TCRdist pipeline. In a later analysis, every TCR beta chain was defined by the combination of its CDR3 amino acid sequence and its V-gene family, and reads without a unique V-gene family were dropped. In a later analysis, 500 to 650 highly shared, low-generation-probability nucleotide sequences were removed to address suspected cross-contamination and a sequencing artifact. In a later analysis, a clonal expansion index was calculated for each public chain from normalized within-repertoire ranks of inferred template counts. In a later analysis, generation probabilities were computed with a VDJ recombination model fitted to out-of-frame rearrangements, and the resulting probabilities were checked against IGoR. In a later analysis, TCR-TCR, TCR-HLA and TCR-CMV co-occurrence was scored with hypergeometric tests, and a repertoire-size bias correction was applied to TCR pairs. False discovery rates were estimated in a later analysis by permuting HLA or CMV assignments 20 times. In a later analysis, co-occurring TCRs were grouped with DBSCAN, and TCRdist sequence similarity was added when clustering was performed within HLA-allele-positive subsets. Repertoires with fewer than 30,000 or more than 120,000 public chains, plus five repertoires with anomalous nucleotide sharing, were excluded from co-occurrence clustering. TCRdb provides this immuneACCESS table in a form limited to in-frame rearrangements. Some clones are lacking; in checked studies, under half of them reflect an unresolved V gene, and why the rest are absent is not known. V and J calls and clone size are copied from that table; D and trimming were computed from the DNA. The sample records about 170,000 clones, over 65% of which are singletons. The ten biggest clones cover less than 1% of the sample.

This TCR was sampled from a female donor in good health and CMV-seronegative. The sequencing sample was made of PBMCs. The V and J segments used are TRBV10-3 and TRBJ1-4, and 9 junctional nucleotides match TRBD1. The nucleotide sequence reads as follows: TGTGCCATCAGCCTAGACAGGGGGAGTGAAAAACTGTTTTTT. Its protein reads: CAISLDRGSEKLFF.